The source of this TCR beta chain is a study of blood T cell repertoires in COVID-19. As for the study in general: COVID-19 samples collected from the United States, Italy and Spain covered acute and convalescent phases.

There are 18 residues in the CDR3. The V and J ends lost 7 bases and 0 bases respectively, with 24 bases between them. CDR1 is LNHDA and CDR2 is SQIVND in the germline V gene (reference sequence). In the authors' workflow: Estimates of nucleated cell counts were drawn from the amplification of reference gene primers. Profiled with immunoSEQ multiplex PCR; TCRdb holds only in-frame clones, not every one. V, J and clone size derive from that table, while D and trimming were established from the DNA sequence. The profile covers approximately 86,000 clones, with approximately 86% appearing a single time and 3.4% taken by the ten largest.

The chain joins TRBV19 to TRBJ1-1; TRBD1 might be the D (6 bases). The sample taken for sequencing was peripheral blood. This TCR was recovered from a man aged 45-65 years with acute or convalescent COVID-19. The CDR3 nucleotides are TGTGCCAGTAACAAATTCACCGGCGGGGGCCGGATGAACACTGAAGCTTTCTTT. It encodes CASNKFTGGGRMNTEAFF.